This T cell receptor (beta chain) emerged from a study of lymphopenia after photon versus proton radiotherapy. Study outcomes and limitations: Larger post-nadir TCR diversity loss correlated inversely with survival in deceased patients. After lymphocyte nadir, photon-treated repertoires showed oligoclonal expansion, especially CD8+ Temra. Better survival with proton therapy was suggested as possible, not demonstrated.

A note on this clone: Its antigen is currently unknown.

CDR1 and CDR2 (germline): SGHDN, FVKESK. The CDR3 sequence is 16 residues long. Between the trimmed V and J ends, which lost 1 base and 3 bases, there was a span of 14 bases. Produced via immunoSEQ multiplex PCR; TCRdb's table is partial and in-frame only. The sample includes approximately 65,000 clones, over 80% seen only once; the top ten take about 10%. The chain has TRBV14 and TRBJ2-3; D may be TRBD1 (6 bases). Here the sequenced sample was peripheral blood, taken from a patient treated with proton-based radiotherapy. The TCR originated in a man aged 80 or over with esophageal cancer. The CDR3 loop is CASSQGDRIRTDTQYF. The DNA for the CDR3 is TGTGCCAGCAGCCAAGGCGACAGGATTCGGACAGATACGCAGTATTTT.